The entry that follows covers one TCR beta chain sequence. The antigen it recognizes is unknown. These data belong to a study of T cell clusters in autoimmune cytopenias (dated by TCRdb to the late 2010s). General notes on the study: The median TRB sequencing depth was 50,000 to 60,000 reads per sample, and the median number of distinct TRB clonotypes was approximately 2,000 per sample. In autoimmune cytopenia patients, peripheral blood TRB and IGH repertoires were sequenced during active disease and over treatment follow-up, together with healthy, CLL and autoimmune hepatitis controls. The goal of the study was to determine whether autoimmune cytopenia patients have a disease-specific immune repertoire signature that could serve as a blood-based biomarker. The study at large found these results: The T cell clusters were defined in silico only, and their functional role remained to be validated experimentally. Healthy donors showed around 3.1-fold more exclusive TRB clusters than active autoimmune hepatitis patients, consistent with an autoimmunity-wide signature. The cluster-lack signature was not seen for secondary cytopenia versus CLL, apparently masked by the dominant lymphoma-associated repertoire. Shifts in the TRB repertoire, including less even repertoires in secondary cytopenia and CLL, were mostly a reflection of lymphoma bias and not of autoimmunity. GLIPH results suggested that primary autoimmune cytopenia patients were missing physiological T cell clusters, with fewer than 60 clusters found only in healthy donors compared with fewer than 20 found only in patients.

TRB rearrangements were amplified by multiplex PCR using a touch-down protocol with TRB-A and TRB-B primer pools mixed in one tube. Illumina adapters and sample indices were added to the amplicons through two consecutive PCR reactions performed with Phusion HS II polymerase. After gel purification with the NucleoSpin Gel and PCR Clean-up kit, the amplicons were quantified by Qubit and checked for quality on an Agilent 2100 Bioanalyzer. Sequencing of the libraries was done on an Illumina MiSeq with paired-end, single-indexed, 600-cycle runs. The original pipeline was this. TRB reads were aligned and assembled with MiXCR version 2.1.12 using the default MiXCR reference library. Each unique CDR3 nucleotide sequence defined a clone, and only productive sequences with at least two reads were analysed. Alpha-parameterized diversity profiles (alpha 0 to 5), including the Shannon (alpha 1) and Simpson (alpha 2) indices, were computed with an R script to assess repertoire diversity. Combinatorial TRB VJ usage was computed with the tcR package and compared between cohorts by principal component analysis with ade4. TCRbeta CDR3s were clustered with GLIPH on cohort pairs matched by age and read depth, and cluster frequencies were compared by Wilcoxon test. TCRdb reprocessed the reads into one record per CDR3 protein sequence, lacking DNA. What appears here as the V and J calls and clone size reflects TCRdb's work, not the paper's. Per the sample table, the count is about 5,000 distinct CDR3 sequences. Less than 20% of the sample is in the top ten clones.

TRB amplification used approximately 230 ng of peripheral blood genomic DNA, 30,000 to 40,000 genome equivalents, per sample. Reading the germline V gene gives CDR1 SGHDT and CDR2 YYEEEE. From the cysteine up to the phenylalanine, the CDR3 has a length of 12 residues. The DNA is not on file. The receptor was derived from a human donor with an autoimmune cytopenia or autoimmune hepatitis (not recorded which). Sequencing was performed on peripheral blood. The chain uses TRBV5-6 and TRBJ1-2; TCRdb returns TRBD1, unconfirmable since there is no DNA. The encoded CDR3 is CASNQGSYGYTF.